The 10 T cell receptor beta chains listed next were all sequenced from one sample in a study of cytomegalovirus exposure and HLA in healthy donors. Using immunoSEQ multiplex PCR, the repertoire was profiled, and TCRdb retains in-frame clones only, with some absent. The table includes under 250,000 clones, about 81% detected once. Sequencing was done on a sample of PBMCs. All receptors come from a woman aged 25 to 45 in good health and CMV-seronegative.

This rearrangement joins TRBV5-1 to TRBJ1-2; 7 nucleotides line up with TRBD1. The CDR3 spans 15 residues. The junction had 6 bases not matched to a gene; V was cut back by 0 bases and J by 4 bases. The germline CDR1 and CDR2 sequences are SGHRS and YFSETQ. This CDR3 reads CASSLAEGGAYGYTF. CDR3 nucleotides: TGCGCCAGCAGCTTGGCCGAAGGGGGCGCCTATGGCTACACCTTC.

The V call is TRBV10-3, the J call TRBJ2-7; TRBD2 matches at 9 bases. CDR1 is ENHRY and CDR2 is SYGVKD in the germline V gene. The CDR3 has 15 residues. After removal of 3 bases from V and 6 bases from J, the junction contained 9 bases not matched to a gene. The CDR3 region has the DNA TGTGCCATCAGTGAAGGGCTAGCGGGGCTTGGCGAGCAGTACTTC. Its translation is CAISEGLAGLGEQYF.

V usage is TRBV6-5 and J usage is TRBJ1-5; D gene uncertain. The CDR3 covers 13 residues. Germline-derived CDR1 and CDR2 are MNHEY and SVGAGI. V was pared by 0 bases and J by 6 bases, with 6 bases between. In DNA form, the CDR3 reads TGTGCCAGCAGTTACTCGATCGGTCAGCCCCAGCATTTT. This translates into CASSYSIGQPQHF.

This chain's CDR3 is CASSSPLAGGPEETQYF. Here the CDR3 DNA reads TGTGCCAGCAGTTCTCCGCTAGCGGGAGGGCCAGAAGAGACCCAGTACTTC. This chain connects TRBV5-4 to TRBJ2-5, with 12 bases lining up with TRBD2. This CDR3 spans 17 amino acids. Trimming removed 5 bases from V and 3 bases from J; junction bases left unmatched: 11. Per germline, CDR1 SGHNT and CDR2 YYREEE (reference sequence). Full variable domain (missing parts from reference TRBV5-4 and TRBJ2-5): ETGVTQSPTHLIKTRGQQVTLRCSSQSGHNTVSWYQQALGQGPQFIFQYYREEENGRGNFPPRFSGLQFPNYSSELNVNALELDDSALYLCASSSPLAGGPEETQYFGPGTRLLVL.

This sequence joins TRBV13 and TRBJ2-1; 15 nucleotides agree with TRBD2. CDR1 PRHDT and CDR2 FYEKMQ come from the germline V gene (reference sequence). This CDR3 has 16 residues. V lost 4 bases and J lost 4; bases outside the gene matches: 2. CDR3 sequence reads: CASSYGLAGGYNEQFF. CDR3 coding DNA: TGTGCCAGCAGCTACGGACTAGCGGGAGGGTACAATGAGCAGTTCTTC.

This chain connects TRBV19 to TRBJ1-5; TRBD1 aligns across 9 bases. Germline V lookup: CDR1 LNHDA, CDR2 SQIVND (reference sequence). The J segment lost 1 base and the V segment lost 4 bases, leaving 8 bases of the junction unmatched. CDR3 length equals 17 residues. This CDR3 reads CASSRTRDRASNQPQHF. The CDR3 region has the DNA TGTGCCAGTAGTAGAACCCGGGACAGGGCCAGCAATCAGCCCCAGCATTTT.

This chain connects TRBV6-1 to TRBJ2-7, with no clear D. This CDR3 has 13 amino acids. Germline CDR1 is MNHNS and CDR2 is SASEGT. Trimming shortened V by 3 bases and J by 2 bases, and 8 bases separated the two germline ends. CDR3: CASSDLGPYEQYF. The CDR3 nucleotides read TGTGCCAGCAGTGATCTAGGCCCCTACGAGCAGTACTTC.

The rearrangement links TRBV11-2 to TRBJ2-3, with D maybe TRBD2 (5 bases). V lost 5 bases to trimming and J lost 2 bases, with 20 bases between them. Germline values: CDR1 SGHAT, CDR2 FQNNGV. The CDR3 spans 17 residues. The CDR3 loop reads CASSGGRGSLSTDTQYF. The CDR3 nucleotides read TGTGCCAGCAGCGGCGGACGGGGTAGCCTCTCCACAGATACGCAGTATTTT.

V gene TRBV21-1 combines with J gene TRBJ2-1; the table's D call TRBD2 went unverified against the DNA. TRBV21-1 is assigned pseudogene status. The CDR3 is made up of 16 amino acids. The CDR3 loop reads CASDRLAWADYNEQFF. The CDR3 coding sequence is TGTGCCAGCGATCGGCTAGCGTGGGCCGACTACAATGAGCAGTTCTTC.

V usage is TRBV27 and J usage is TRBJ2-7; maybe TRBD2 (6 bases). The CDR3 consists of 12 residues. From germline, CDR1 is MNHEY and CDR2 SMNVEV (reference sequence). V was trimmed by 10 bases and J by 2 bases, leaving 12 bases between them. In nucleotides, the CDR3 is TGTGCCACCGGCGGGGTTCCCTACGAGCAGTACTTC. It yields the protein CATGGVPYEQYF.